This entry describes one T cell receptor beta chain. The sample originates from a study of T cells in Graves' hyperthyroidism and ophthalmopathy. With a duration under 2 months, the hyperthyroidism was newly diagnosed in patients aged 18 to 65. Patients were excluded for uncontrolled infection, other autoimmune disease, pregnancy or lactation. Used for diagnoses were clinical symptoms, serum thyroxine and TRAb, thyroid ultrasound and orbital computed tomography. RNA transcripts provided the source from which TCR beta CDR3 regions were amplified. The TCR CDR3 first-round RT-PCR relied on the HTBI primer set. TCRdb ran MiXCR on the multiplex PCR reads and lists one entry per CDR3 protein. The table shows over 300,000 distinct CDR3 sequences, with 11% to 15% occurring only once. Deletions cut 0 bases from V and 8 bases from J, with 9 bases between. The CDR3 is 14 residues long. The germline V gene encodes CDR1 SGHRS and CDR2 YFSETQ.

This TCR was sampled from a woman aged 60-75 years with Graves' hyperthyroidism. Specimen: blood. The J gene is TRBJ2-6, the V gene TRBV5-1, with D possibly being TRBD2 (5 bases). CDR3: CASSLAEGTNVLTF. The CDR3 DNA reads TGCGCCAGCAGCTTGGCCGAGGGAACCAACGTCCTGACTTTC.